This T cell receptor (beta chain) was recorded in a study of OX40 agonist ivuxolimab in advanced cancers. Regarding the study as a whole: Clonal expansion by week 6 occurred in CD4+ and CD8+ blood T cells (at 0.1 to 3.0 mg/kg). Undetermined was the antigen specificity of the expanded peripheral T cells.

The CDR3 has 16 amino acids. Looked up from germline, CDR1 is MGHRA and CDR2 is YSYEKL. The V end lost 2 bases, the J end lost 2 bases, and 14 bases lay between the germline ends. Using immunoSEQ multiplex PCR, the repertoire was profiled, and TCRdb retains in-frame clones only, with some absent. The sample includes about 62,000 clones, over 90% of them seen just once. For this clone: Its antigen is unknown.

The clonotype comes from an adult with an advanced solid tumor such as melanoma, head and neck, liver or kidney cancer. The rearrangement links TRBV4-1 to TRBJ2-3; a weak D match, TRBD1 (6 bases). The input for sequencing was CD4+ or CD8+ T cells sorted from blood, taken in a trial of the OX40 agonist ivuxolimab. In DNA, the CDR3 is TGCGCCAGCAGCCAACAGGGGCTCGGGGCCACAGATACGCAGTATTTT. Encoded protein: CASSQQGLGATDTQYF.